The next 8 T cell receptor beta chains were all read from a single sample in a study of regulatory T cells in long-lasting Graves disease. TCR beta libraries were built with iRepertoire HTBI primers and Arm-PCR of CDR3 regions. TCRdb itself ran the multiplex PCR reads through MiXCR, one entry per CDR3 protein. Seen here are 400,000 to 500,000 distinct CDR3 sequences, about 21% observed once, and the top ten hold around an eighth. Indicated time point: persistent/refractory GD, antithyroid drugs over 5 years with positive TRAb. PBMC RNA was the source of the TCR library. The sequenced sample was peripheral blood mononuclear cells (PBMCs), obtained when the disease was refractory, from a patient treated with antithyroid drugs. These receptors were collected from a female donor with Graves disease.

There are a few counts of this clonotype. V gene TRBV19 combines with J gene TRBJ1-2, with TRBD1 matching 7 bases. Germline V CDR1 and CDR2: LNHDA, SQIVND (reference sequence). Trimming cost V 7 bases and J 3 bases; bases outside gene matches: 14. The CDR3 is made up of 16 amino acids. CDR3 nucleotides: TGTGCCAGTACCGAGGGCGGGACAGTTCTGTACTATGGCTACACCTTC. It codes for CASTEGGTVLYYGYTF.

This clonotype has a count of ten or more. The chain employs TRBV12-3 or TRBV12-4 and TRBJ2-2; D is perhaps TRBD1 (5 bases). The CDR3 has 12 amino acids. V lost 6 bases to trimming and J lost 6 bases, with 8 bases between them. The DNA of the CDR3 is TGTGCCAGCAGACAGGCCTCCGGGGAGCTGTTTTTT. This translates into CASRQASGELFF.

This clonotype was counted between two and nine times. The chain joins TRBV9 to TRBJ2-7; the D gene is possibly TRBD2 (5 bases). Germline assignment: CDR1 SGDLS and CDR2 YYNGEE. V lost 3 bases and J lost 4, with 11 bases in between. This CDR3 is built from 13 residues. In DNA form, the CDR3 reads TGTGCCAGCAGCGATACACTAGGATACGAGCAGTACTTC. Amino acid sequence: CASSDTLGYEQYF.

Comment on this clonotype: A much larger clone sits a single nucleotide away, making a read error possible. The rearrangement links TRBV27 to TRBJ1-1, with D perhaps TRBD1 (6 bases). Germline values: CDR1 MNHEY, CDR2 SMNVEV (reference sequence). CDR3 size: 13 residues. CDR3 amino acids: CPSSFAGGRVDFF. The CDR3 DNA reads TGTCCCAGCAGTTTCGCGGGGGGCAGAGTGGATTTCTTT.

This clonotype was observed many times. The chain has TRBV3-1 and TRBJ2-7; 9 nucleotides line up with TRBD1. Germline assignment: CDR1 LGHDT and CDR2 YNNKEL (reference sequence). The V and J ends lost 4 bases and 3 bases, in that order; junction bases with no gene match: 4. The CDR3 consists of 14 residues. For the CDR3, the DNA is TGTGCCAGCAGCCGGACAGGGGTAAACTACGAGCAGTACTTC. It translates to CASSRTGVNYEQYF.

This clonotype was seen ten or more times. The J gene is TRBJ2-2, the V gene TRBV2; D is unresolved. The CDR3 has 10 amino acids. V was shortened by 7 bases and J by 7 bases, with 4 bases between the two germline ends. Germline CDR1 is SNHLY and CDR2 is FYNNEI. CDR3 nucleotide sequence: TGTGCCAGCAAGGACGGGGAGCTGTTTTTT. Encoded protein: CASKDGELFF.

The CDR3 coding sequence is TGTGCCAGCAGTGCCCTGGGGAGGGCCGGGGGCACAGATACGCAGTATTTT. Protein: CASSALGRAGGTDTQYF. This sequence joins TRBV6-1 and TRBJ2-3, with TRBD2 matching over 7 bases. This CDR3 is built from 17 residues. V lost 4 bases to trimming and J lost 1 base; unmatched junction nucleotides: 11. CDR1 MNHNS and CDR2 SASEGT come from the germline V gene.

The table lists this clonotype with many counts. J is TRBJ1-4 and V is TRBV30, with TRBD1 as a possible D gene (6 bases). The CDR3 loop spans 14 amino acids. Germline V gene lookup returns CDR1 GTSNPN and CDR2 SVGIG (reference sequence). The V end was cut by 2 bases, the J end by 4 bases, with 11 bases between. This CDR3 reads CAWSRTVFNEKLFF. CDR3 in DNA: TGTGCCTGGAGTAGGACAGTGTTTAATGAAAAACTGTTTTTT.